This section outlines one T cell receptor beta chain sequence together with its context. This receptor's antigen is unknown. No per-base quality is available; no much larger clone lies one base away. The data derive from a study of early T cells in non-severe SARS-CoV-2 infection (TCRdb year 2021). Some background on the complete study: Bulk RNA from unsorted whole blood was used for TCR sequencing, so alpha and beta chains could not be paired. Summary of the overall study and its limitations: VDJdb matching was skewed toward anti-spike CD8 responses and likely underestimated virus-specific expansions by missing private and CD4 specificities.

A case-control design nested within a healthcare worker cohort in London, UK, was used, with weekly nasopharyngeal swab PCR tests and blood sampling performed. Healthcare workers were recruited between 23 and 31 March 2020, during the week of the UK lockdown, and were followed weekly for up to about 15 weeks. Including the terminal cysteine and phenylalanine, the CDR3 comprises 15 residues. Only the CDR3 DNA stays, 45 bases, in frame from base 1. As encoded in the germline V gene (reference sequence), CDR1 is LGHDT while CDR2 is YNNKEL. V and J are truncated by 4 bases and 3 bases respectively, leaving an intervening sequence of 15 bases. Libraries were prepared through 5' RACE. Instrument on record: NextSeq 500. To correct for sequencing error and PCR bias, the TCR library protocol tagged individual cDNA molecules with unique molecular identifiers. Both TCR alpha and beta chains were sequenced, and tight co-correlation was observed between alpha and beta sequence abundances in each sample. As for the authors' bioinformatics: Decombinator V4 was used to annotate TCR sequences for V gene, J gene and CDR3. Expanded TCRs were defined as changing significantly between any two time points under a Poisson model with p below 0.0001. Abundances of TCRs were expressed as counts per million after normalisation to the total number of TCRs sequenced in each sample. TRAV1-2 paired with TRAJ12, TRAJ20 or TRAJ33 defined MAIT TCRs, while TRAV10 paired with TRAJ18 defined iNKT TCRs. VDJdb, accessed 1 November 2021, was searched for CMV, EBV and SARS-CoV-2 annotated TCRs, excluding TCRs annotated for multiple antigens. TCRdb reran the public reads through fastp at Q25 and MiXCR, keeping productive beta chains. Under each unique CDR3 protein, matching rows form one entry showing the most common genes and DNA. These V and J calls derive from TCRdb rather than the authors' analysis. This sample comprises fewer than 25,000 distinct CDR3 sequences, 3.6% of them detected only once. The top ten hold about 6% of the sample.

The specimen sequenced was whole blood. The rearranged chain carries TRBV3-1 and TRBJ1-1; no D segment can be confidently identified. This TCR came from an adult who was a healthcare worker with PCR-confirmed SARS-CoV-2 infection or an uninfected control (not recorded which). The CDR3 region: CASSREMGLYTEAFF. The bases read TGTGCCAGCAGCCGGGAAATGGGGTTGTACACTGAAGCTTTCTTT.